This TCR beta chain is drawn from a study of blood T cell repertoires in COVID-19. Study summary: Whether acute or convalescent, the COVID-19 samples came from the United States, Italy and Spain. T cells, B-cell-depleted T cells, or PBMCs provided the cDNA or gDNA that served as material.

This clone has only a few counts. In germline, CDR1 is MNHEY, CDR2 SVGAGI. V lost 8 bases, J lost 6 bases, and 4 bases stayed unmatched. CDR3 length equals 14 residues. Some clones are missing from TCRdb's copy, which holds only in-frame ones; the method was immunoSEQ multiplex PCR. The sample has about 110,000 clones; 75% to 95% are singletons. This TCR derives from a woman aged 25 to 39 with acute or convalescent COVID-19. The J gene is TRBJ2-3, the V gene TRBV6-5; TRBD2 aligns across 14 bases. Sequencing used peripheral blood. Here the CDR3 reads CASSTSGRGDTQYF. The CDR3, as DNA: TGTGCCAGCTCGACTAGCGGGAGGGGGGATACGCAGTATTTT.